A selection of T cell receptor beta chains follows, all from one sample in a study of T cell repertoires in cytomegalovirus infection. Each CDR3 protein gets one entry after TCRdb re-called the reads with MiXCR. The sample consists of some 280,000 distinct CDR3 sequences, approximately 13% of them appearing once. Sequences were obtained from PBMCs. The receptors shown here come from a human donor in good health (CMV status not recorded). Some clones in this sample may be carry-over from other donors' samples. CDR3s include the opening cysteine and the closing phenylalanine or tryptophan. The D gene is left open where the match is weak.

D gene,J gene,V gene,CDR3 protein
NA,TRBJ2-3,TRBV6-4,CASSDSGLNTDTQYF
NA,TRBJ1-1,TRBV7-9,CASSAANTEAFF
TRBD1,TRBJ1-5,TRBV6-2/TRBV6-3,CARSSKLTGRNQPQHF
TRBD1,TRBJ1-1,TRBV29-1,CSVAPGRTGNTEAFF
TRBD1,TRBJ2-4,TRBV20-1,CSARTGQGDLKNIQYF
TRBD2,TRBJ2-1,TRBV28,CASFVAGSGGSYNEQFF
TRBD2,TRBJ2-3,TRBV4-3,CASSQDHASGSYTDTQYF
NA,TRBJ2-7,TRBV28,CASRAEGYPYEQYF
NA,TRBJ2-3,TRBV2,CASSEGMAGDTQYF
TRBD2,TRBJ2-1,TRBV6-2/TRBV6-3,CASSRLGLGYEQFF
TRBD1,TRBJ1-5,TRBV20-1,CSAGGTGVNQPQHF
TRBD2,TRBJ2-1,TRBV14,CASSRSGTSGTYNEQFF
NA,TRBJ1-6,TRBV7-2,CASSLKASGGGSPLHF
TRBD1,TRBJ1-1,TRBV7-6,CASRAAGGLDRNTEAFF
TRBD1,TRBJ1-1,TRBV7-9,CASSLTPGQTNTEAFF
TRBD2,TRBJ2-3,TRBV6-2/TRBV6-3,CASSSPGAGVPADTQYF
TRBD2,TRBJ2-3,TRBV7-8,CASSRQLLATSTDTQYF
NA,TRBJ2-5,TRBV28,CASRATQETQYF
NA,TRBJ2-2,TRBV2,CASVRPSGELFF
NA,TRBJ1-4,TRBV7-9,CASSRAGFHEKLFF
NA,TRBJ2-7,TRBV29-1,CSVVGRTYEQYF
NA,TRBJ2-1,TRBV19,CASKENREGFGQFF
NA,TRBJ2-1,TRBV7-2,CASSPGAREQFF
TRBD2,TRBJ2-6,TRBV4-1,CASGGRESANVLTF
NA,TRBJ1-1,TRBV5-1,CASSLAQGGGTEAFF
NA,TRBJ1-4,TRBV28,CASRQAPEKLFF
NA,TRBJ1-3,TRBV4-2,CASSQEVARDSGNTRYF
TRBD2,TRBJ2-1,TRBV11-2,CASSWGGAFYNEQFF
NA,TRBJ2-1,TRBV12-5,CASGLYHEQFF
NA,TRBJ1-4,TRBV12-3/TRBV12-4,CASSLGAANEKLFF
NA,TRBJ1-4,TRBV7-2,CASSPRGSPNEKLFF
NA,TRBJ2-7,TRBV6-6,CASSYSGAGSYEQYF
NA,TRBJ1-1,TRBV3-1,CASSAPSNTEAFF
TRBD1,TRBJ2-1,TRBV28,CASGGTGNNEQFF
TRBD1,TRBJ2-2,TRBV20-1,CSARDPDRGKSSTFTGELFF
TRBD2,TRBJ2-1,TRBV7-2,CASSIPGLGRARGSYNEQFF
NA,TRBJ1-1,TRBV3-1,CASSHTENTEAFF
NA,TRBJ1-4,TRBV5-1,CASSAGTIYEKLFF
NA,TRBJ1-1,TRBV28,CASLTNTEAFF
NA,TRBJ2-2,TRBV19,CASSIAGELFF
TRBD2,TRBJ2-3,TRBV18,CASSPPLAASTDTQYF
NA,TRBJ2-2,TRBV4-1,CASSQAGGRNTGELFF
NA,TRBJ2-3,TRBV15,CATSRDFWQHSTDTQYF
NA,TRBJ2-1,TRBV7-7,CAGSFAGDGYNEQFF
NA,TRBJ1-6,TRBV5-6,CASSLNRENSPLHF
NA,TRBJ1-3,TRBV28,CASSLGQPSGTTIYF
TRBD2,TRBJ2-5,TRBV7-2,CASSLKRLARGETQYF
NA,TRBJ1-2,TRBV19,CASNEGQYYGYTF
NA,TRBJ1-1,TRBV5-6,CASSDGGVGNTEAFF